These T cell receptor beta chains were read from a single sample in a study of T-cell reconstitution after alpha-beta-depleted transplantation in children. Each CDR3 protein is one row after TCRdb ran MiXCR on the PCR reads. The sample has roughly 310,000 distinct CDR3 sequences, around 25% seen once. Source: PBMCs, mostly from graft donor cells, taken 180 days after TCRalphabeta/CD19-depleted stem cell transplant. The receptors were sampled from a male patient aged 5 to 17 who had a stem cell transplant for acute lymphoblastic leukemia, so the T cells may come from the graft donor. Each CDR3 is given with its conserved first and last residue. D genes are given only for firm matches. Size values are once, few and many counts, or a class for expanded clones, and some rows have none.

TRBV3-1,few,-,TRBJ2-1,TGTGCCAGCACCTTCTGGGGATCCTACAATGAGCAGTTCTTC,CASTFWGSYNEQFF
TRBV20-1,few,-,TRBJ2-5,TGCAGTGCTAGGGGTTTTGGGACCCAGTACTTC,CSARGFGTQYF
TRBV21-1,-,-,TRBJ2-3,TGTGCCAGCATGCAGCGGAGGCGCACAGATACGCAGTATTTT,CASMQRRRTDTQYF
TRBV5-1,-,-,TRBJ2-7,TGCGCCAGCAGCTATGACGTTACCTACGAGCAGTACTTC,CASSYDVTYEQYF
TRBV24-1,many,TRBD1,TRBJ2-1,TGTGCCACCAGTGACCCATTCGGACAGGGTGGAAACAATGAGCAGTTCTTC,CATSDPFGQGGNNEQFF
TRBV21-1,few,-,TRBJ2-3,TGTGCCAGCAGCCCAGGGATGGGGACAGGGGGCTCAGATACGCAGTATTTT,CASSPGMGTGGSDTQYF
TRBV10-3,few,TRBD2,TRBJ2-1,TGTGCCATCAGTCCTCCGGGGGGGTACAATGAGCAGTTCTTC,CAISPPGGYNEQFF
TRBV20-1,-,-,TRBJ1-5,TGCAGTGCTAGAGCCTCCCTCGGGGGCTACAATCAGCCCCAGCATTTT,CSARASLGGYNQPQHF
TRBV7-3,-,-,TRBJ2-1,TGTGCCAGCAGCTTATCCCCTCTAGCAGCCTCTTACAATGAGCAGTTCTTC,CASSLSPLAASYNEQFF
TRBV14,-,-,TRBJ2-1,TGTGCCAGCAGCCTTAACAGTTTCACCGAGCAGTTCTTC,CASSLNSFTEQFF
TRBV5-1,-,TRBD1,TRBJ2-4,TGCGCCAGCAGCTTGGCCCCGGACAGGGTAAACATTCAGTACTTC,CASSLAPDRVNIQYF
TRBV6-1,few,-,TRBJ1-4,TGTGCCAGCAGTGAATCCGTATTTACATATGAAAAACTGTTTTTT,CASSESVFTYEKLFF
TRBV12-3/TRBV12-4,few,TRBD2,TRBJ2-7,TGTGCCAGCAGTTTAGCGGTATCTAGCGGGGTTGGTGAGCAGTACTTC,CASSLAVSSGVGEQYF
TRBV5-1,few,-,TRBJ2-7,TGCGCCAGCAGCTTGGGGGCAGGGAACTCCTACGAGCAGTACTTC,CASSLGAGNSYEQYF
TRBV12-3/TRBV12-4,-,-,TRBJ2-7,TGTGCTAATAGTCAGGTGCAGTACTTC,CANSQVQYF
TRBV7-3,few,TRBD1,TRBJ2-1,TGTGCCAGCAGCTTGGTGGGACAGGTATACAATGAGCAGTTCTTC,CASSLVGQVYNEQFF
TRBV12-3/TRBV12-4,-,-,TRBJ1-2,TGTGCCAGCAGTTTTGATCCCGTTGGCTACACCTTC,CASSFDPVGYTF
TRBV12-3/TRBV12-4,few,-,TRBJ1-1,TGTGCCAGCAGTTTACTATACACTGAAGCTTTCTTT,CASSLLYTEAFF
TRBV21-1,-,-,TRBJ2-7,TGTGCCAGCAGCAAAAGAGGACAGGGATGCGAGCAGTACTTC,CASSKRGQGCEQYF
TRBV5-1,-,-,TRBJ1-3,TGCGCCAGCAGCTACCTATCCGGGACAACCGGTGCCTCTGGAAACACCATATATTTT,CASSYLSGTTGASGNTIYF
TRBV29-1,few,TRBD1,TRBJ2-7,TGCAGCGTCACAGATCCGGACAGGGGAGGACGCTACGAGCAGTACTTC,CSVTDPDRGGRYEQYF
TRBV7-6,-,-,TRBJ2-7,TGTGCCAGCAGTTACTCGGGATTAACCTACGAGCAGTACTTC,CASSYSGLTYEQYF
TRBV7-9,-,-,TRBJ2-5,TGTGCCAGCAGCTTACTTCCCCGGGGGACCCAGTACTTC,CASSLLPRGTQYF
TRBV14,-,-,TRBJ2-1,TGTGCCAGCAGCCAAGTCGGGAGTGGTGAGCAGTTCTTC,CASSQVGSGEQFF
TRBV7-9,-,-,TRBJ1-3,TGTGCCAGCAGCTCCGGGAAGGTCTCCGGAAACACCATATATTTT,CASSSGKVSGNTIYF
TRBV4-1,few,TRBD1,TRBJ2-4,TGCGCCAGCAGCCATTTCCGGGACAGGGCTGCCAAAAACATTCAGTACTTC,CASSHFRDRAAKNIQYF